This is a list of T cell receptor beta chains from one sample in a study of shared clonotypes between healthy human individuals. Repertoires were generated with immunoSEQ multiplex PCR, while TCRdb's copy carries only in-frame clones and drops some. The repertoire holds around 1.9 million clones, with just under 95% as singletons. Sequencing was performed on naive CD8+ T cells from PBMCs. The receptors stem from a man in his late teens or twenties in good health. Some clones in this sample may be carry-over from other donors' samples. The CDR3 runs from the conserved cysteine through the conserved F or W. D genes are given only for firm matches. The listing skips clone size in some rows; elsewhere it reads once, few, many or a size class.

V	length	J	D	size	CDR3	DNA
TRBV5-1	12	TRBJ2-1	.	once	CASAYSYNEQFF	TGCGCCAGCGCTTACTCCTACAATGAGCAGTTCTTC
TRBV2	16	TRBJ2-1	.	.	CASSEPARQGRYEQFF	TGTGCCAGCAGTGAACCGGCTCGCCAAGGCAGGTATGAGCAGTTCTTC
TRBV19	15	TRBJ2-7	.	.	CASSIGPGLAYEQYF	TGTGCCAGTAGTATAGGGCCAGGTCTCGCCTACGAGCAGTACTTC
TRBV6-6	14	TRBJ2-1	.	.	CASPSGGGTNEQFF	TGTGCCAGCCCTTCCGGGGGTGGCACGAATGAGCAGTTCTTC
TRBV9	15	TRBJ1-1	.	few	CASSENRDMNTEAFF	TGTGCCAGCAGCGAAAACAGGGATATGAACACTGAAGCTTTCTTT
TRBV5-4	14	TRBJ2-2	.	.	CASSFDQRSGELFF	TGTGCCAGCAGCTTTGATCAAAGGTCCGGGGAGCTGTTTTTT
TRBV9	14	TRBJ1-1	.	.	CASSVDAGNTEAFF	TGTGCCAGCAGCGTAGATGCTGGGAACACTGAAGCTTTCTTT
TRBV7-8	13	TRBJ1-1	.	.	CASSLERHTEAFF	TGTGCCAGCAGCTTAGAACGGCACACTGAAGCTTTCTTT
TRBV28	14	TRBJ2-7	.	once	CASRVATASYEQYF	TGTGCCAGCCGAGTCGCGACGGCCTCCTACGAGCAGTACTTC
TRBV5-5	15	TRBJ1-4	.	.	CASSLSSQAGEKLFF	TGTGCCAGCAGCTTGTCATCCCAGGCGGGTGAAAAACTGTTTTTT
TRBV7-6	16	TRBJ2-3	TRBD2	.	CASSLGAGGITDTQYF	TGTGCCAGCAGCTTAGGGGCGGGAGGTATTACAGATACGCAGTATTTT
TRBV19	14	TRBJ2-7	.	.	CASSNPRASYEQYF	TGTGCCAGTAGTAACCCCCGGGCTTCCTACGAGCAGTACTTC
TRBV6-4	13	TRBJ1-5	.	.	CARRGLDNQPQHF	TGTGCCAGGAGAGGGTTGGACAATCAGCCCCAGCATTTT
TRBV5-4	15	TRBJ2-3	.	.	CASSSPGLPADTQYF	TGTGCCAGCAGCTCCCCGGGGTTGCCAGCTGATACGCAGTATTTT
TRBV19	15	TRBJ1-5	TRBD1	.	CASSVDRGLNQPQHF	TGTGCCAGTAGTGTCGACAGGGGGCTTAATCAGCCCCAGCATTTT
TRBV27	15	TRBJ1-3	.	once	CASSSRAAGGNTIYF	TGTGCCAGCAGTTCCAGGGCCGCGGGTGGAAACACCATATATTTT
TRBV10-3	14	TRBJ2-5	.	.	CAISPLSAGETQYF	TGTGCCATCAGTCCACTCTCTGCTGGGGAGACCCAGTACTTC
TRBV10-3	16	TRBJ2-2	TRBD2	.	CATAGTSGQDTGELFF	TGTGCCACTGCCGGGACTAGCGGACAGGACACCGGGGAGCTGTTTTTT
TRBV5-6	14	TRBJ2-7	.	.	CASSPEGGPYEQYF	TGTGCCAGCAGCCCAGAGGGGGGGCCCTACGAGCAGTACTTC
TRBV14	18	TRBJ1-3	.	.	CASSQLTLVGTPGNTIYF	TGTGCCAGCAGCCAATTAACGTTGGTAGGGACGCCCGGAAACACCATATATTTT
TRBV15	13	TRBJ1-5	.	.	CATSGFLNQPQHF	TGTGCCACCAGCGGCTTTCTAAATCAGCCCCAGCATTTT
TRBV11-2	11	TRBJ2-7	.	.	CASSLRDEQYF	TGTGCCAGCAGCTTACGGGACGAGCAGTACTTC
TRBV27	12	TRBJ2-1	.	.	CASSLGLSEQFF	TGTGCCAGCAGTTTGGGGTTGAGTGAGCAGTTCTTC
TRBV27	15	TRBJ1-5	.	.	CASSFQGTSNQPQHF	TGTGCCAGCAGTTTTCAGGGAACGAGCAATCAGCCCCAGCATTTT
TRBV7-9	13	TRBJ2-7	TRBD1	.	CAMDRADSYEQYF	TGTGCCATGGACAGGGCCGACTCCTACGAGCAGTACTTC
TRBV30	14	TRBJ1-2	.	.	CAWSVLRQNYGYTF	TGTGCCTGGAGTGTACTTCGACAGAACTATGGCTACACCTTC
TRBV5-1	16	TRBJ1-1	.	.	CASSLAGAHKNTEAFF	TGCGCCAGCAGCTTGGCCGGAGCACACAAGAACACTGAAGCTTTCTTT
TRBV27	17	TRBJ2-2	TRBD1	.	CASSFQRDRGHVGELFF	TGTGCCAGCAGTTTCCAGCGCGACAGGGGGCACGTCGGGGAGCTGTTTTTT
TRBV4-3	15	TRBJ2-7	.	.	CASSQVDGTNYEQYF	TGCGCCAGCAGCCAGGTCGACGGGACCAACTACGAGCAGTACTTC
TRBV13	15	TRBJ2-1	TRBD2	.	CASSARSGSSNEQFF	TGTGCCAGCAGTGCCCGCAGCGGGAGTTCCAATGAGCAGTTCTTC
TRBV27	14	TRBJ2-1	.	.	CASRKGAPLNEQFF	TGTGCCAGCAGAAAAGGGGCCCCATTGAATGAGCAGTTCTTC
TRBV4-1	15	TRBJ1-4	.	.	CASSTGGGTNEKLFF	TGCGCCAGCAGCACAGGAGGGGGAACTAATGAAAAACTGTTTTTT
TRBV27	14	TRBJ2-7	.	.	CASSPQTSGYEQYF	TGTGCCAGCAGTCCCCAAACTTCAGGGTACGAGCAGTACTTC